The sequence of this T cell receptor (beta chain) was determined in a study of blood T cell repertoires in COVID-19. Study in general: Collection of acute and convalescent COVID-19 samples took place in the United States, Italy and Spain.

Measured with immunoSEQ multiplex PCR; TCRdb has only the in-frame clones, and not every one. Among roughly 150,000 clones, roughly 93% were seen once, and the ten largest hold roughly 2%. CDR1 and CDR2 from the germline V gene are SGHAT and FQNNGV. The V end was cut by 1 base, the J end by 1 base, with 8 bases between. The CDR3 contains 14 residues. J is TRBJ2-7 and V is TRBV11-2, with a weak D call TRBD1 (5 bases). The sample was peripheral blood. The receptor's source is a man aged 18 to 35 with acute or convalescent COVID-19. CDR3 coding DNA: TGTGCCAGCAGCTTAGCCGACAGATCCTACGAGCAGTACTTC. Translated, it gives CASSLADRSYEQYF. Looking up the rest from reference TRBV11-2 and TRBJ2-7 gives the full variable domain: EAGVAQSPRYKIIEKRQSVAFWCNPISGHATLYWYQQILGQGPKLLIQFQNNGVVDDSQLPKDRFSAERLKGVDSTLKIQPAKLEDSAVYLCASSLADRSYEQYFGPGTRLTVT.